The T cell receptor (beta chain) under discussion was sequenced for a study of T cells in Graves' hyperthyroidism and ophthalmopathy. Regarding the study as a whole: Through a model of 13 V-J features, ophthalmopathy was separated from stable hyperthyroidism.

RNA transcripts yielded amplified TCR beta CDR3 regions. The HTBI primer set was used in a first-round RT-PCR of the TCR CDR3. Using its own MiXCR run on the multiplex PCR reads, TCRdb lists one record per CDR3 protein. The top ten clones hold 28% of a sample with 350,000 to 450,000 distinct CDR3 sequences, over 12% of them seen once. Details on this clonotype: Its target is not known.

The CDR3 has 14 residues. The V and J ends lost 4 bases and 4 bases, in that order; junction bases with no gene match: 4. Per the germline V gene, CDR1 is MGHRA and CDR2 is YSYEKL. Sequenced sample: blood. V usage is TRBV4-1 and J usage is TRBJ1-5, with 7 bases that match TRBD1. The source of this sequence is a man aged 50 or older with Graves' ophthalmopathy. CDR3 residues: CASSPGQRNQPQHF. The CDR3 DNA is TGCGCCAGCAGCCCGGGACAGAGAAATCAGCCCCAGCATTTT.